Each of the 12 T cell receptor beta chains below was sequenced from the same sample in a study of OX40 agonist ivuxolimab in advanced cancers. Data came from immunoSEQ multiplex PCR; TCRdb stores just in-frame clones and leaves some out. The sample includes tens of thousands of clones, about 87% of them seen just once. Sequenced here: CD4+ or CD8+ T cells sorted from blood, sampled in a trial of the OX40 agonist ivuxolimab. These receptors were collected from an adult with an advanced solid tumor such as melanoma, head and neck, liver or kidney cancer.

The table lists this clone with a few counts. The genes are TRBV5-1 and TRBJ1-1; TRBD1 agrees at 7 bases. Per germline, CDR1 SGHRS and CDR2 YFSETQ. V trimming: 1 base; J trimming: 1 base; junction bases outside the gene matches: 1. This CDR3 is 14 amino acids long. The CDR3 coding sequence is TGCGCCAGCAGCTTGCGGACAGGGAACACTGAAGCTTTCTTT. It yields the protein CASSLRTGNTEAFF.

The V call is TRBV19, the J call TRBJ2-5, with no clear D. The length of the CDR3 is 14 residues. Germline CDR1 and CDR2: LNHDA and SQIVND (reference sequence). Deletions cut 3 bases from V and 7 bases from J, with 15 bases between. In DNA form, the CDR3 reads TGTGCCAGTAGTATGGCAGACTCAAGAGTGACCCAGTACTTC. Amino acid sequence: CASSMADSRVTQYF. The full variable domain, rest sourced from reference TRBV19 and TRBJ2-5, is DGGITQSPKYLFRKEGQNVTLSCEQNLNHDAMYWYRQDPGQGLRLIYYSQIVNDFQKGDIAEGYSVSREKKESFPLTVTSAQKNPTAFYLCASSMADSRVTQYFGPGTRLLVL.

The chain links TRBV21-1 to TRBJ2-7; the table's D call of TRBD2 was not tested on the DNA. TRBV21-1 is annotated as a pseudogene. The CDR3 is 17 residues long. CDR3 DNA: TGTGCCAGCAGCAAACGTTCCTCTGGCGGGAGTTGCTACGAGCAGTACTTC. Translation: CASSKRSSGGSCYEQYF.

This chain uses TRBV6-1 with TRBJ2-7; a possible D gene is TRBD2 (5 bases). Germline loops: CDR1 MNHNS, CDR2 SASEGT. V was shortened by 6 bases and J by 0 bases, with 15 bases between the two germline ends. CDR3 length: 15 amino acids. The chain's CDR3 is CASRAPSRSSYEQYF. CDR3 bases: TGTGCCAGCAGGGCCCCTAGCAGAAGCTCCTACGAGCAGTACTTC.

This clone was observed once. J is TRBJ2-1 and V is TRBV11-2; D may be TRBD1 or TRBD2 (5 bases each). V lost 3 bases, J lost 0 bases, and 6 bases lay in between. The CDR3 is 14 residues long. Germline V gene sequence: CDR1 SGHAT, CDR2 FQNNGV. The DNA of the CDR3 is TGTGCCAGCAGCTTTGGGGGCTCCTACAATGAGCAGTTCTTC. It codes for CASSFGGSYNEQFF.

This clone was observed a single time. The J gene is TRBJ2-1, the V gene TRBV30; the match to TRBD1 covers 8 bases. This CDR3 spans 16 amino acids. V lost 3 bases and J lost 4; bases outside the gene matches: 11. Germline lookup yields CDR1 GTSNPN and CDR2 SVGIG (reference sequence). The CDR3 spells CAWRGQGDWRYNEQFF. In DNA, the CDR3 is TGTGCCTGGAGAGGACAGGGAGATTGGAGGTACAATGAGCAGTTCTTC. The full variable domain, completed using reference TRBV30 and TRBJ2-1, is SQTIHQWPATLVQPVGSPLSLECTVEGTSNPNLYWYRQAAGRGLQLLFYSVGIGQISSEVPQNLSASRPQDRQFILSSKKLLLSDSGFYLCAWRGQGDWRYNEQFFGPGTRLTVL.

Relative to its sample, this clone is medium-sized. CDR3 DNA sequence: TGCGCCAGCAGCTGGGATAATTCACCCCTCCACTTT. Its translation is CASSWDNSPLHF. This chain joins TRBV5-1 and TRBJ1-6; D remains unclear. V lost 3 bases, J lost 5 bases, and 3 bases lay in between. This CDR3 is 12 amino acids long. Germline V lookup: CDR1 SGHRS, CDR2 YFSETQ.

Note on this clone: Distinct nucleotide sequences in the sample also encode this CDR3. The chain carries TRBV11-2 and TRBJ2-7, with D maybe TRBD2 (5 bases). In germline, CDR1 is SGHAT, CDR2 FQNNGV. The CDR3 has 15 amino acids. V lost 6 bases to trimming and J lost 1 base, with 16 bases between them. CDR3 amino acids: CASRGLRKRSYEQYF. The CDR3 bases are TGTGCCAGCAGGGGATTGAGGAAGCGGTCCTACGAGCAGTACTTC.

The V call is TRBV19, the J call TRBJ2-2; D gene ambiguous. V shed 6 bases and J shed 1 base, with 6 bases lying between them. The CDR3 consists of 13 residues. CDR1 LNHDA and CDR2 SQIVND come from the germline V gene (reference sequence). CDR3 region: CASRAQNTGELFF. CDR3 coding DNA: TGTGCCAGTAGGGCCCAGAACACCGGGGAGCTGTTTTTT.

The chain carries TRBV5-1 and TRBJ1-2, with 8 bases identical to TRBD1. Germline trimming cut 1 base from V and 1 base from J; bases unmatched to any gene: 6. CDR3 length: 16 residues. CDR1 and CDR2 from the germline V gene are SGHRS and YFSETQ. The CDR3 loop reads CASSLWGTGINYGYTF. For the CDR3, the DNA is TGCGCCAGCAGCTTGTGGGGGACAGGCATTAACTATGGCTACACCTTC.

The rearrangement uses TRBV7-8 and TRBJ2-5; 9 nucleotides agree with TRBD2. V shed 0 bases and J 4 bases; nucleotides not matched to a gene: 18. The CDR3 totals 20 residues. Germline assignment: CDR1 SGHVS and CDR2 FQNEAQ. The CDR3 nucleotides are TGTGCCAGCAGCTTAGCGGGGGTAGCGGGGGTTTTTCTGGTTAGAGAGACCCAGTACTTC. This translates into CASSLAGVAGVFLVRETQYF. Using reference TRBV7-8 and TRBJ2-5 for the parts outside the CDR3, the full variable domain is GAGVSQSPRYKVAKRGQDVALRCDPISGHVSLFWYQQALGQGPEFLTYFQNEAQLDKSGLPSDRFFAERPEGSVSTLKIQRTQQEDSAVYLCASSLAGVAGVFLVRETQYFGPGTRLLVL.

The V and J genes are TRBV11-3 and TRBJ2-1; 10 nucleotides agree with TRBD2. V trimming: 5 bases; J trimming: 5 bases; junction bases outside the gene matches: 6. There are 15 residues in the CDR3. Germline V CDR1 and CDR2: SGHNT, YENEEA. The CDR3 coding sequence is TGTGCCAGCAGCCCCAGACTAGCGGGCCACAATGAGCAGTTCTTC. It translates to CASSPRLAGHNEQFF.